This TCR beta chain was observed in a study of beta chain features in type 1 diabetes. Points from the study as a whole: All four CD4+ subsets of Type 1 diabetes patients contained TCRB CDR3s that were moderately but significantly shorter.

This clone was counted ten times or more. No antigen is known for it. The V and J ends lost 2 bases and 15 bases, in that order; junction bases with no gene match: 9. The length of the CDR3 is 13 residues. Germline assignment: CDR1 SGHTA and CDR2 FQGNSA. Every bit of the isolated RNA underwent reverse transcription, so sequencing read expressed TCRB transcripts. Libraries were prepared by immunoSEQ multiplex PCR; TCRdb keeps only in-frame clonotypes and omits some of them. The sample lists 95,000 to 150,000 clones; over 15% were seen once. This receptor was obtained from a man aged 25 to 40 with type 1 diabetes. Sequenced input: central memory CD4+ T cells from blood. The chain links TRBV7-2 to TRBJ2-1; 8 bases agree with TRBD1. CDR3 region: CASSLIGDRSRFF. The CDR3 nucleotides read TGTGCCAGCAGCTTAATTGGGGACAGGTCCCGGTTCTTC.